Below, 22 T cell receptor beta chains from the same sample are listed, as sequenced in a study of blood T cell repertoires in COVID-19. Generated by immunoSEQ multiplex PCR, the TCRdb table keeps only in-frame clones and is missing some. The sample contains about 50,000 clones, roughly four fifths of which appear only once. The source material was peripheral blood. The receptors stem from a woman aged 55-69 years with acute or convalescent COVID-19.

A single count supports this clone. Other DNA sequences in this specimen translate into the identical CDR3. The rearrangement joins TRBV11-2 to TRBJ2-5; 7 bases agree with TRBD2. Germline V gene data show CDR1 as SGHAT and CDR2 as FQNNGV. This CDR3 spans 17 amino acids. V gave up 2 bases and J gave up 1 base; unmatched junction bases: 10. CDR3 DNA: TGTGCCAGCAGCTTATTGGTGGGCGGGGGAGCCCAAGAGACCCAGTACTTC. Translation gives CASSLLVGGGAQETQYF.

On this clone itself: An end of the junction differs from the germline gene, which may be a read error. The chain couples TRBV7-7 to TRBJ2-5; 10 bases agree with TRBD2. The CDR3 has 15 residues. CDR1 SSHAT and CDR2 FNYEAQ come from the germline V gene (reference sequence). CDR3 sequence reads: CASSPLAGFLETQYF. CDR3 nucleotides: TGTGCTAGCAGCCCACTAGCGGGGTTCCTCGAGACCCAGTACTTC.

Note on this clone: Other DNA sequences within the sample encode an identical CDR3. This chain joins TRBV18 and TRBJ1-1; 8 bases are a match to TRBD1. The CDR3 runs 14 residues. V lost 6 bases to trimming and J lost 2 bases; unmatched junction nucleotides: 5. The germline V gene encodes CDR1 KGHSH and CDR2 LQKENI. The DNA for the CDR3 is TGTGCCAGCTCGCGGGACAGGAAAAACACTGAAGCTTTCTTT. Translation gives CASSRDRKNTEAFF.

This sequence joins TRBV7-9 and TRBJ2-7; TRBD2 agrees at 7 bases. There are 14 residues in the CDR3. V lost 1 base and J lost 3; bases outside the gene matches: 3. Germline CDR1 reads SEHNR; CDR2 reads FQNEAQ (reference sequence). CDR3 in amino acids: CASSLGEGFYEQYF. The CDR3 DNA reads TGTGCCAGCAGCTTAGGGGAGGGGTTCTACGAGCAGTACTTC. The variable domain in full, completed from reference TRBV7-9 and TRBJ2-7, reads DTGVSQNPRHKITKRGQNVTFRCDPISEHNRLYWYRQTLGQGPEFLTYFQNEAQLEKSRLLSDRFSAERPKGSFSTLEIQRTEQGDSAMYLCASSLGEGFYEQYFGPGTRLTVT.

CDR3 loop: CSAMDFPEAFF. CDR3 nucleotides: TGCAGTGCAATGGACTTTCCTGAAGCTTTCTTT. The V gene is TRBV20-1, the J gene TRBJ1-1; D remains unclear. Deletions cut 6 bases from V and 6 bases from J, with 11 bases between. The CDR3 covers 11 residues. Germline CDR1 and CDR2: DFQATT and SNEGSKA (reference sequence).

This chain connects TRBV7-8 to TRBJ1-1, with D possibly TRBD1 on 5 matching bases. CDR3 length: 15 amino acids. Between the trimmed V and J ends, which lost 5 bases and 0 bases, there was a span of 13 bases. The germline V gene has CDR1 SGHVS and CDR2 FQNEAQ. The CDR3 DNA follows: TGTGCCAGCAGCCGAGAGCCGGGGGTGAACACTGAAGCTTTCTTT. Its translation: CASSREPGVNTEAFF.

The genes are TRBV2 and TRBJ1-5; 7 bases map to TRBD1. The length of the CDR3 is 14 residues. Looked up from germline, CDR1 is SNHLY and CDR2 is FYNNEI. V shed 5 bases and J 1 base; nucleotides not matched to a gene: 2. The CDR3 reads CASSTTGSNQPQHF. In DNA form, the CDR3 reads TGTGCCAGCAGTACGACAGGGAGCAATCAGCCCCAGCATTTT.

The chain recombines TRBV11-2 with TRBJ1-1; 7 bases map to TRBD1. V gave up 2 bases and J gave up 2 bases; unmatched junction bases: 2. CDR3 size: 14 residues. Germline CDR1 reads SGHAT; CDR2 reads FQNNGV. The CDR3 DNA reads as TGTGCCAGCAGCTTAAGACAGGGTAACACTGAAGCTTTCTTT. It encodes CASSLRQGNTEAFF.

The table lists this clone with a count of one. The rearrangement joins TRBV24-1 to TRBJ2-1; 7 nucleotides align to TRBD2. This CDR3 comprises 17 residues. Germline V gene data show CDR1 as KGHDR and CDR2 as SFDVKD. V was pared by 0 bases and J by 6 bases, with 10 bases of the junction left unmatched. DNA of the CDR3: TGTGCCACCAGTGATTTGAATTGGCGGGGGACTTCCAATGAGCAGTTCTTC. This translates into CATSDLNWRGTSNEQFF.

The chain couples TRBV7-9 to TRBJ2-1; D perhaps matches TRBD1 (6 bases). Germline V gene sequence: CDR1 SEHNR, CDR2 FQNEAQ (reference sequence). V lost 6 bases, J lost 6 bases, and 9 bases lay in between. CDR3 length equals 12 residues. The CDR3 region is CASRLGANEQFF. The CDR3 DNA reads TGTGCCAGCAGGCTGGGGGCCAATGAGCAGTTCTTC.

This chain links TRBV6-5 with TRBJ2-3, with 7 bases lining up with TRBD1. J was trimmed by 11 bases and V by 6 bases; bases with no gene match: 8. The CDR3 is 12 residues long. CDR1 and CDR2 from the germline V gene are MNHEY and SVGAGI. The CDR3 DNA reads as TGTGCCAGCAGCCGTACAGGGGCAGAGCAGTATTTT. It specifies CASSRTGAEQYF.

The chain carries TRBV7-2 and TRBJ2-1; 9 bases agree with TRBD2. In germline, CDR1 is SGHTA, CDR2 FQGNSA. The CDR3 totals 13 residues. V was pared by 8 bases and J by 8 bases, with 7 bases of the junction left unmatched. CDR3 loop: CASWEREDHEQFF. In DNA, the CDR3 is TGTGCCAGCTGGGAGCGGGAGGACCATGAGCAGTTCTTC.

The rearrangement links TRBV5-4 to TRBJ1-1; TRBD1 is a possible D gene (5 bases). V was trimmed by 4 bases and J by 1 base, leaving 8 bases between them. The CDR3 covers 13 residues. From germline, CDR1 is SGHNT and CDR2 YYREEE (reference sequence). Here the CDR3 DNA reads TGTGCCAGCAGCACGACAGCGAACACTGAAGCTTTCTTT. It specifies CASSTTANTEAFF.

A few counts support this clone. The chain joins TRBV5-1 to TRBJ1-2; D unresolved. CDR3 length: 14 amino acids. V shed 0 bases and J shed 3 bases, with 9 bases lying between them. Germline values: CDR1 SGHRS, CDR2 YFSETQ. As DNA, the CDR3 is TGCGCCAGCAGCTTGGGAGACATTCACTATGGCTACACCTTC. It specifies CASSLGDIHYGYTF.

V and J are TRBV2 and TRBJ2-1; 9 bases fit TRBD1. Germline CDR1 is SNHLY and CDR2 is FYNNEI. CDR3 length: 14 residues. Trimming cost V 4 bases and J 9 bases; bases outside gene matches: 7. The chain's CDR3 is CASSGGTGNTEQFF. CDR3 in DNA: TGTGCCAGCAGTGGTGGGACAGGGAACACTGAGCAGTTCTTC.

The chain carries TRBV7-2 and TRBJ1-6; 7 bases are shared with TRBD1. CDR1 and CDR2 from the germline V gene are SGHTA and FQGNSA. The CDR3 runs 12 residues. Trimming removed 5 bases from V and 10 bases from J; junction bases left unmatched: 2. CDR3 sequence: CASSDRVSPLHF. The CDR3 DNA reads as TGTGCCAGCAGCGACAGGGTGTCACCCCTCCACTTT.

This chain uses TRBV5-1 with TRBJ2-3; D might be TRBD2 (6 bases). V gave up 2 bases and J gave up 0 bases, with 13 bases separating them. CDR1 and CDR2 (germline): SGHRS, YFSETQ. The CDR3 runs 16 residues. The CDR3 protein is CASSLPGLASTDTQYF. Here the CDR3 DNA reads TGCGCCAGCAGCTTACCGGGACTTGCTAGCACAGATACGCAGTATTTT.

V gene TRBV7-2 combines with J gene TRBJ2-1; 13 bases are shared with TRBD2. This CDR3 has 14 residues. The J segment lost 15 bases and the V segment lost 4 bases, leaving 9 bases of the junction unmatched. Germline V gene data show CDR1 as SGHTA and CDR2 as FQGNSA. The CDR3 region has the DNA TGTGCCAGCAGCTCTGGACTAGCGGGAGCAGCGCCGTTCTTC. Protein: CASSSGLAGAAPFF.

DNA for the CDR3: TGTGCCAGCAGTAGGACCGGGGAGCCCCAGCATTTT. Amino acid sequence: CASSRTGEPQHF. The J gene is TRBJ1-5, the V gene TRBV6-5; no clear D gene. CDR3 size: 12 residues. Trimming shortened V by 5 bases and J by 8 bases, and 10 bases separated the two germline ends. Germline V lookup: CDR1 MNHEY, CDR2 SVGAGI.

This chain uses TRBV19 with TRBJ1-4; 10 nucleotides align to TRBD1. J lost 6 bases, V lost 5 bases, and 3 bases had no gene match. Per the germline V gene, CDR1 is LNHDA and CDR2 is SQIVND (reference sequence). CDR3 size: 14 residues. For the CDR3, the DNA is TGTGCCAGTAGTGCCGGGACAGGGGATGAAAAACTGTTTTTT. Translated: CASSAGTGDEKLFF. The complete variable domain, with remaining parts taken from reference TRBV19 and TRBJ1-4, reads DGGITQSPKYLFRKEGQNVTLSCEQNLNHDAMYWYRQDPGQGLRLIYYSQIVNDFQKGDIAEGYSVSREKKESFPLTVTSAQKNPTAFYLCASSAGTGDEKLFFGSGTQLSVL.

The gene calls are TRBV5-4 and TRBJ2-6; TRBD1 matches 8 bases. Germline V gives CDR1 SGHNT, CDR2 YYREEE (reference sequence). The V segment lost 7 bases and the J segment 0 bases; nucleotides outside the gene matches: 12. The CDR3 is 18 amino acids. Here the CDR3 DNA reads TGTGCCAGCTCCTCCGCGGCAGGGGGCCTCTCTGGGGCCAACGTCCTGACTTTC. It codes for CASSSAAGGLSGANVLTF.

The gene calls are TRBV7-8 and TRBJ1-2; 7 nucleotides align to TRBD1. The trim removed 6 bases at V and 4 bases at J, leaving 11 bases unmatched. This CDR3 comprises 15 residues. Germline CDR1 SGHVS, CDR2 FQNEAQ. The DNA of the CDR3 is TGTGCCAGCAGTCTAGGGACAGTTTCTCCCTATGGCTACACCTTC. Protein sequence: CASSLGTVSPYGYTF.